This T cell receptor (beta chain) was captured in a study of shared clonotypes between healthy human individuals. Findings of the study overall: Shared clonotypes across all four donors exceeded non-shared ones in generation probability. In a few donors, around 5.5% of naive CD4 clonotypes appeared in common.

It was 150 to 250 ng DNA, some 30,000 T cell genomes, that sorted-subset replicate PCRs used. Libraries were prepared by immunoSEQ multiplex PCR; TCRdb keeps only in-frame clonotypes and omits some of them. The sample lists about a million clones, 60% to 80% occurring once. Looked up from germline, CDR1 is SGHTA and CDR2 is FQGTGA. Trimming pared 0 bases from V and 5 bases from J, leaving 10 bases between. The CDR3 is made up of 15 amino acids. As concerns this clone: Its specificity is not known.

The J gene is TRBJ1-4, the V gene TRBV7-3; D might be TRBD1 (5 bases). This sequence was found in a man in his late teens or twenties in good health. Some clones in this sample may be carry-over from other donors' samples. The sample taken for sequencing was memory CD4+ T cells from PBMCs. The subset: CD45RA-negative fraction. CDR3 sequence: CASSLTRGGNEKLFF. Written as DNA, the CDR3 is TGTGCCAGCAGCTTAACGAGGGGAGGGAATGAAAAACTGTTTTTT.